A single sample gave rise to the 27 T cell receptor beta chains below, sequenced in a study of monozygotic twins with inflammatory bowel disease. Each CDR3 protein gets one entry in TCRdb, which reprocessed the 5' RACE reads and gives no DNA. This specimen shows about 300,000 distinct CDR3 sequences; the ten leading clones hold approximately 5.9%. Sample: blood. The source of these receptors is a human donor with ulcerative colitis or Crohn's disease, or a healthy co-twin of an affected twin (not recorded which).

CDR3 region: CASTSRGWYGQETQYF. The rearrangement joins TRBV6-2 or TRBV6-3 to TRBJ2-5; TCRdb proposes TRBD1, but this gene call is untestable without DNA. The CDR3 is made up of 16 amino acids. Per germline, CDR1 MNHEY and CDR2 SVGEGT.

V is TRBV5-1 and J is TRBJ2-3; without DNA, the TCRdb call of TRBD2 cannot be checked. The CDR3 totals 16 residues. Per the germline V gene, CDR1 is SGHRS and CDR2 is YFSETQ. The CDR3 sequence is CASSEVAGGSTDTQYF.

The chain carries TRBV7-2 and TRBJ1-2. Germline V CDR1 and CDR2: SGHTA, FQGNSA. The CDR3 runs to 15 residues. The CDR3 sequence is CASSLAQETYYGYTF.

The gene calls are TRBV3-1 and TRBJ1-2; TCRdb calls TRBD1, which cannot be checked without DNA. Germline assignment: CDR1 LGHDT and CDR2 YNNKEL (reference sequence). The CDR3 has 12 residues. CDR3 amino acids: CASAPGSGGYTF.

V usage is TRBV29-1 and J usage is TRBJ1-1; the D call from TCRdb, TRBD1, cannot be confirmed without DNA. Germline lookup yields CDR1 SQVTM and CDR2 ANQGSEA. CDR3 length: 13 amino acids. The CDR3 spells CSVAPQEGTEAFF.

The chain recombines TRBV12-3 or TRBV12-4 with TRBJ2-5; checking the TCRdb D call of TRBD2 is not possible without DNA. This CDR3 contains 13 residues. Here the CDR3 reads CATLGEAQETQYF.

This chain links TRBV28 with TRBJ1-5. Per germline, CDR1 MDHEN and CDR2 SYDVKM. The CDR3 runs to 14 residues. CDR3 in amino acids: CASRRLDSSNPQHF.

The chain couples TRBV20-1 to TRBJ2-7; the D call of TRBD2 rests on TCRdb alone, since no DNA is present to check it. Germline V CDR1 and CDR2: DFQATT, SNEGSKA (reference sequence). CDR3 length: 15 residues. CDR3 residues: CSARSRTSGGYEQYF.

The chain is built from TRBV12-3 or TRBV12-4 and TRBJ2-1; TCRdb's D gene call, TRBD1, goes unchecked for lack of DNA. The CDR3 covers 16 residues. CDR3 loop: CASSLKSGRTTNEQFF.

The chain recombines TRBV19 with TRBJ2-7; TCRdb outputs TRBD1, but without DNA this stays unchecked. The CDR3 has 16 amino acids. CDR1 and CDR2 (germline): LNHDA, SQIVND (reference sequence). CDR3: CASSTPGQGKTYEQYF.

V usage is TRBV6-1 and J usage is TRBJ2-3. CDR1 MNHNS and CDR2 SASEGT come from the germline V gene. This CDR3 has 14 residues. CDR3 sequence reads: CASSSRSDADTQYF.

V is TRBV12-5 and J is TRBJ2-7; TCRdb indicates TRBD1, and absent DNA this call remains unverified. Germline V lookup: CDR1 LGHNT, CDR2 FRNRAP. The CDR3 runs 15 residues. The chain's CDR3 is CASAPGPGRSYEQYF.

The chain recombines TRBV20-1 with TRBJ1-4. CDR1 and CDR2 (germline): DFQATT, SNEGSKA (reference sequence). This CDR3 spans 15 amino acids. This chain's CDR3 is CSARFYVSGIEKLFF.

This sequence joins TRBV7-2 and TRBJ2-3. The CDR3 has 13 residues. Per germline, CDR1 SGHTA and CDR2 FQGNSA. The CDR3 protein is CASIGWNTDTQYF.

The V gene is TRBV12-3 or TRBV12-4, the J gene TRBJ1-2; TCRdb's D call of TRBD1 is untestable without DNA. The CDR3 is 14 residues long. The CDR3 sequence: CASSQDRVSVGYTF.

V and J are TRBV5-1 and TRBJ1-2; TCRdb reports TRBD1, a call that lacks DNA to check it against. From germline, CDR1 is SGHRS and CDR2 YFSETQ. This CDR3 has 13 amino acids. This chain's CDR3 is CASSPGGTYGYTF.

The chain uses TRBV19 and TRBJ2-7. The CDR3 is 13 residues long. In germline, CDR1 is LNHDA, CDR2 SQIVND (reference sequence). The chain's CDR3 is CASSPLGIYEQYF.

The chain links TRBV7-9 to TRBJ1-1. CDR3 length equals 14 residues. The germline CDR1 and CDR2 sequences are SEHNR and FQNEAQ (reference sequence). This CDR3 is CASSFEVMNTEAFF.

V usage is TRBV14 and J usage is TRBJ1-5; lacking DNA, the TRBD1 call made by TCRdb goes unchecked. The CDR3 extends over 15 amino acids. Germline-derived CDR1 and CDR2 are SGHDN and FVKESK. CDR3 sequence reads: CASSQASGGNQPQHF. Complete variable domain (other parts from reference TRBV14 and TRBJ1-5): EAGVTQFPSHSVIEKGQTVTLRCDPISGHDNLYWYRRVMGKEIKFLLHFVKESKQDESGMPNNRFLAERTGGTYSTLKVQPAELEDSGVYFCASSQASGGNQPQHFGDGTRLSIL.

This sequence joins TRBV11-2 and TRBJ1-2; TCRdb proposes TRBD1, but this gene call is untestable without DNA. The germline gives CDR1 SGHAT, CDR2 FQNNGV. This CDR3 spans 14 amino acids. The CDR3 sequence: CASSYSAQAPGYTF.

The chain recombines TRBV25-1 with TRBJ2-7; checking the TCRdb D call of TRBD2 is not possible without DNA. The CDR3 is 15 residues long. The germline gives CDR1 MGHDK, CDR2 SYGVNS. This CDR3 reads CASSEAGGGYYEQYF.

The gene calls are TRBV29-1 and TRBJ1-6; TCRdb's D gene call, TRBD1, goes unchecked for lack of DNA. The length of the CDR3 is 16 residues. In germline, CDR1 is SQVTM, CDR2 ANQGSEA. The CDR3 protein is CSVRNVGGSYNSPLHF.

This chain connects TRBV5-6 to TRBJ2-7; TCRdb's D gene call, TRBD2, goes unchecked for lack of DNA. Germline V CDR1 and CDR2: SGHDT, YYEEEE. This CDR3 is built from 15 residues. The CDR3 here is CASTGGRGRSYEQYF.

V is TRBV27 and J is TRBJ1-5. Germline loops: CDR1 MNHEY, CDR2 SMNVEV (reference sequence). This CDR3 region has 14 residues. The CDR3 protein is CASSFVRDNQPQHF.

This chain joins TRBV28 and TRBJ2-2; TCRdb designates TRBD2, a call that cannot be tested without DNA. The CDR3 runs 17 residues. In germline, CDR1 is MDHEN, CDR2 SYDVKM. The CDR3 loop is CASSPGSLAGGTGELFF.

CDR3 protein: CASSFQGAGNTGELFF. The chain uses TRBV5-4 and TRBJ2-2; TCRdb designates TRBD1, a call that cannot be tested without DNA. Germline V lookup: CDR1 SGHNT, CDR2 YYREEE (reference sequence). CDR3 length: 16 residues.

The chain carries TRBV7-2 and TRBJ2-3; TCRdb picks TRBD2, but there is no DNA to check that call. This CDR3 comprises 15 residues. Germline CDR1 and CDR2: SGHTA and FQGNSA. CDR3 sequence reads: CASSPFGSPSDTQYF.